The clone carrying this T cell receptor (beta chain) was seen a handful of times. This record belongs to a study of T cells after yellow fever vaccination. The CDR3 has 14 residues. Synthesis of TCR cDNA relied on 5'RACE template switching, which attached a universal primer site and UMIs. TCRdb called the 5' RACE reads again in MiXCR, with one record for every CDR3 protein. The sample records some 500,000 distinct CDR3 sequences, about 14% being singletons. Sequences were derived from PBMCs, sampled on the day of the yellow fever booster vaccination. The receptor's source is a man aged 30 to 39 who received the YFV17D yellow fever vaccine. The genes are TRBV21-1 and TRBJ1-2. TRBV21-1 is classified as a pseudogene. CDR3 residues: CASSRGHGIYGYTF. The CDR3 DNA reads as TGTGCCAGCAGCCGAGGGCACGGGATCTATGGCTACACCTTC.